This T cell receptor beta chain was sequenced for a study of Ad26.COV2.S vaccination and SARS-CoV-2 variants. Study conclusions and caveats: Across vaccine and placebo recipients, the breadth of non-spike TCRs was similar. Compared with placebo recipients, vaccine recipients had higher spike-specific TCR breadth.

Assay: immunoSEQ multiplex PCR; the TCRdb copy retains only in-frame clones and omits some. Among hundreds of thousands of clones, approximately 90% were seen once, and the ten largest hold 10% to 15%. In regard to this clone: Its antigen is undetermined.

Treatment: some 19 received Ad26.COV2.S at low or high dose, single or two shots; about 5 received placebo; per-sample allocation not given. The samples were gathered on day 63 after the first injection of vaccine or placebo. The CDR3 runs 15 residues. V gave up 4 bases and J gave up 2 bases; unmatched junction bases: 6. The germline V gene encodes CDR1 SGHTS and CDR2 YDEGEE. The chain is built from TRBV5-8 and TRBJ2-5, with TRBD1 matching over 9 bases. Specimen: peripheral blood, collected in a trial of Ad26.COV2.S vaccine versus placebo. The source of this sequence is a person aged 18-65 years who received the Ad26.COV2.S COVID-19 vaccine or a placebo. The CDR3 reads CASSKGQGKQETQYF. CDR3 in DNA: TGTGCCAGCAGCAAGGGACAGGGAAAACAAGAGACCCAGTACTTC.